This T cell receptor beta chain stems from a study of PD-1 and CTLA-4 blockade in melanoma (TCRdb year 2021). Study-wide context: The study compared how PD-1 blockade and CTLA-4 blockade affected the melanoma-reactive CD8 T cell response in patients with melanoma.

The CDR3, from cysteine to phenylalanine, totals 13 residues. Of all the DNA, just the CDR3 is kept, 39 bases in frame from base 1. Reading the germline V gene (reference sequence) gives CDR1 DFQATT and CDR2 SNEGSKA. V sheds 3 bases and J sheds 5 bases, leaving 13 bases between their ends. About this clone: It has no known antigen specificity. No base-level quality is on record; no much larger clone is a single base apart.

The library came from the immunoSEQ multiplex PCR assay. TCRdb limited this immuneACCESS table to in-frame rearrangements with V and J called. A share of clones is missing; checked studies link under half to unresolved V genes, and the rest is unexplained. The sample table lists about 31,000 clones, less than 90% of them with a count of one. The top ten clonotypes cover more than 5.5% of the sample. The sequence is built from TRBV20-1 and TRBJ1-1; TRBD1 is a weak D gene call, 5 bases matching. The receptor comes from a human donor with melanoma. Sample: CD8+ T cells from peripheral blood, taken from a patient given anti-PD-1 treatment. The nucleotide sequence reads TGCAGTGCTAGTGAGGGGATGGAAACTGAAGCTTTCTTT. The resulting protein is CSASEGMETEAFF.